One sample yielded the 10 T cell receptor beta chains listed below, sequenced in a study of long-term antiretroviral therapy in people with HIV. immunoSEQ v3.0 was run at survey level. Method: immunoSEQ multiplex PCR; TCRdb's copy keeps in-frame clones and lacks some. The repertoire holds 9,500 to 11,000 clones, with 80% to 90% as singletons. This specimen consisted of unsorted PBMCs, obtained about 7 years after starting antiretroviral therapy. These receptors were obtained from a man in his fifties with HIV.

The V call is TRBV29-1, the J call TRBJ2-1, with D possibly matching TRBD1 (5 bases). Trimming removed 5 bases from V and 4 bases from J, with 12 bases in between. CDR1 and CDR2 (germline): SQVTM, ANQGSEA. The CDR3 has 13 amino acids. CDR3 sequence reads: CSVPTDPYNEQFF. For the CDR3, the DNA is TGCAGCGTTCCGACAGACCCTTACAATGAGCAGTTCTTC.

V usage is TRBV6-1 and J usage is TRBJ1-5, with D tentatively TRBD1 (6 bases). Germline values: CDR1 MNHNS, CDR2 SASEGT. The V end was cut by 5 bases, the J end by 7 bases, with 12 bases between. This CDR3 comprises 13 residues. The CDR3 spells CASSPQGKQPQHF. The CDR3 DNA reads TGTGCCAGCAGTCCTCAGGGGAAACAGCCCCAGCATTTT.

The chain couples TRBV6-5 to TRBJ1-5, with D maybe TRBD1 (5 bases). Trimming took 0 bases from V and 7 from J, leaving 10 bases between them. This CDR3 contains 14 residues. Germline V CDR1 and CDR2: MNHEY, SVGAGI. The CDR3 is CASSYSDSGQPQHF. CDR3 sequence (DNA): TGTGCCAGCAGTTACTCCGACAGCGGACAGCCCCAGCATTTT.

This clone was counted a few times. V gene TRBV7-9 combines with J gene TRBJ1-2, with a tentative D call TRBD1 (5 bases). V shed 1 base and J shed 8 bases, with 17 bases lying between them. The CDR3 totals 15 residues. The germline gives CDR1 SEHNR, CDR2 FQNEAQ (reference sequence). CDR3 loop: CASSLGISGGDGYTF. The CDR3 nucleotides read TGTGCCAGCAGCTTAGGAATTAGTGGGGGGGACGGCTACACCTTC.

This clone was observed a single time. The chain joins TRBV6-4 to TRBJ2-3, with TRBD1 identical over 8 bases. Looked up from germline, CDR1 is MRHNA and CDR2 is SNTAGT. The J segment lost 3 bases and the V segment lost 5 bases, leaving 7 bases of the junction unmatched. This CDR3 has 15 amino acids. The DNA of the CDR3 is TGTGCCAGCAGTAAACCGGGACAGGCAACAGATACGCAGTATTTT. Its protein product is CASSKPGQATDTQYF.

The rearrangement links TRBV27 to TRBJ2-3, with D unresolved. Germline V gene lookup returns CDR1 MNHEY and CDR2 SMNVEV (reference sequence). The CDR3 totals 13 residues. The V end was cut by 6 bases, the J end by 0 bases, with 7 bases between. The DNA for the CDR3 is TGTGCCAGCAGCCACATAAGCACAGATACGCAGTATTTT. Its protein is CASSHISTDTQYF.

This chain uses TRBV4-1 with TRBJ2-5; D perhaps matches TRBD1 (7 bases). The CDR3 covers 14 residues. Germline-derived CDR1 and CDR2 are MGHRA and YSYEKL. The V and J ends lost 4 bases and 1 base respectively, with 10 bases between them. The DNA for the CDR3 is TGCGCCAGCAGCCTGCGGGACAGCCAAGAGACCCAGTACTTC. Translated, it gives CASSLRDSQETQYF.

The count of this clone is one. The V gene is TRBV5-1, the J gene TRBJ2-7; D unresolved. V was trimmed by 2 bases and J by 10 bases, leaving 16 bases between them. In germline, CDR1 is SGHRS, CDR2 YFSETQ. This CDR3 is 13 amino acids long. CDR3 sequence reads: CASSLNGEYGQYF. CDR3 in DNA: TGCGCCAGCAGCTTAAACGGCGAGTACGGTCAGTACTTC.

The chain employs TRBV2 and TRBJ2-7; D possibly corresponds to TRBD2 (7 bases). Germline V gene sequence: CDR1 SNHLY, CDR2 FYNNEI. With 2 bases removed from V and 2 bases from J, the gap between germline ends came to 10 bases. The CDR3 is made up of 14 amino acids. The CDR3 DNA reads TGTGCCAGCAGTGAAAGGGGGGGGGCCTACGAGCAGTACTTC. Translation: CASSERGGAYEQYF.

The chain couples TRBV6-6 to TRBJ2-1, with D maybe TRBD2 (6 bases). This CDR3 is built from 16 residues. V gave up 8 bases and J gave up 3 bases, with 20 bases separating them. Germline lookup yields CDR1 MNHNY and CDR2 SVGAGI (reference sequence). CDR3 sequence: CASQRTTTNIYNEQFF. The CDR3 DNA reads as TGTGCCAGCCAAAGGACTACTACTAATATCTACAATGAGCAGTTCTTC.